The sample holds one count of the clone carrying this T cell receptor (beta chain). This sample is part of a study of T cell responses to AZD1222 COVID-19 vaccine. In the study overall: Recipients boosted at about 4 weeks or about 12 weeks are pooled.

The germline V gene has CDR1 SGHDT and CDR2 YYEEEE. V shed 3 bases and J 5 bases; nucleotides not matched to a gene: 10. The CDR3 is made up of 16 amino acids. TCRdb's table, derived via immunoSEQ multiplex PCR, lists solely in-frame clones and lacks some. The sample records roughly 130,000 clones, roughly nine tenths being singletons. Specimen: peripheral blood, collected on day 0 of AZD1222 vaccination. J is TRBJ1-4 and V is TRBV5-6; 7 bases are a match to TRBD1. This receptor was identified in an adult in good health. The CDR3 DNA reads as TGTGCCAGCAGCTCCCTGGGGAGGGGGCTAAATGAAAAACTGTTTTTT. Translating it yields CASSSLGRGLNEKLFF.